This T cell receptor beta chain was identified during a study of PD-1 blockade in classical Hodgkin lymphoma. Whole-study findings and limits: Significantly greater TCR diversity emerged by C4D1 in CD4+ cells but not CD8+ cells. Complete responders matched newly diagnosed patients in baseline diversity.

With regard to this clone: Antigen: not known.

Looked up from germline, CDR1 is SGHDT and CDR2 is YYEEEE. There are 17 residues in the CDR3. Trimming stripped 0 bases from V and 8 bases from J, with 21 bases between. Repertoires were generated with immunoSEQ multiplex PCR, while TCRdb's copy carries only in-frame clones and drops some. The profile covers 70,000 or so clones, with about 64% appearing a single time and approximately 8.4% taken by the ten largest. All trial patients relapsed after autologous stem cell transplantation. The J gene is TRBJ2-1, the V gene TRBV5-6; the D is unclear. This TCR was sampled from a human donor with classical Hodgkin lymphoma. Material: peripheral blood mononuclear cells (PBMCs), obtained before the second cycle of nivolumab. The CDR3 bases are TGTGCCAGCAGCTTGGAGTTGTCGGCAGTGGGATTTGATGAGCAGTTCTTC. It yields the protein CASSLELSAVGFDEQFF.